The next 3 T cell receptor beta chains were all read from a single sample in a study of blood T cell repertoires in COVID-19. This table comes from immunoSEQ multiplex PCR, and its TCRdb copy is limited to in-frame clones, with some not included. The profile shows 200,000 to 250,000 clones, 75% to 85% of them singletons. Sequenced material: peripheral blood. The receptor set was obtained from a man aged 50 to 60 with active or convalescent COVID-19.

The J gene is TRBJ1-3, the V gene TRBV6-5; D uncertain. V was shortened by 0 bases and J by 3 bases, with 12 bases between the two germline ends. The CDR3 totals 16 residues. The germline CDR1 and CDR2 sequences are MNHEY and SVGAGI. Here the CDR3 DNA reads TGTGCCAGCAGTTACTCGACCGTGACATTTGGAAACACCATATATTTT. Translated, it gives CASSYSTVTFGNTIYF.

J is TRBJ2-3 and V is TRBV5-6; TRBD1 aligns across 7 bases. V trimming: 6 bases; J trimming: 8 bases; junction bases outside the gene matches: 6. Germline values: CDR1 SGHDT, CDR2 YYEEEE. CDR3 length: 12 residues. The CDR3 sequence is CASKGALSTQYF. The CDR3, as DNA: TGTGCCAGCAAGGGGGCGCTAAGTACGCAGTATTTT.

J is TRBJ2-7 and V is TRBV5-1, with 9 bases that match TRBD1. Per germline, CDR1 SGHRS and CDR2 YFSETQ. The CDR3 is made up of 12 amino acids. V was pared by 5 bases and J by 6 bases, with 3 bases of the junction left unmatched. CDR3 nucleotide sequence: TGCGCCAGCAGAGAGGACAGGGGCGAGCAGTACGTC. Translation: CASREDRGEQYV.